This T cell receptor (beta chain) was found in a study of molecular identifiers for immune sequencing clone quantification. Looked up from germline, CDR1 is KGHSY and CDR2 is FQNENV. This CDR3 has 14 amino acids. Deletions cut 0 bases from V and 2 bases from J, with 8 bases between. TCRdb used MiXCR to reprocess the PCR reads, holding one entry per CDR3 protein. The sample includes about 630,000 distinct CDR3 sequences, around 25% of them seen just once. This clonotype has a handful of counts. This chain links TRBV16 with TRBJ2-7; D ambiguous. Sequenced: naive CD8+ T cells from blood, with Jurkat cell RNA spiked in. Documented subset: FACS-sorted CD8+CD4-CCR7+CD45RA+ naive T cells. The sequence was obtained from a human donor in good health. Some libraries in this study had Jurkat cell RNA spiked in. This CDR3 reads CASSQSGYPYEQYF. The CDR3 DNA reads TGTGCCAGCAGCCAATCGGGATACCCCTACGAGCAGTACTTC.